These 21 T cell receptor beta chains share one sample of origin, sequenced in a study of identical twins' blood T cells. Using its own MiXCR run on the 5' RACE reads, TCRdb lists one record per CDR3 protein. The sample has fewer than 450,000 distinct CDR3 sequences, approximately 30% seen once. Specimen: PBMCs. These receptors all come from a woman aged 18-55 years in good health.

The chain joins TRBV28 to TRBJ1-1; D not resolved. Germline V gives CDR1 MDHEN, CDR2 SYDVKM. The CDR3 has 15 residues. V was cut by 3 bases and J by 6 bases, with 17 bases left in between. The CDR3 is CASSLGLTRPSEAFF. Here the CDR3 DNA reads TGTGCCAGCAGTTTGGGTCTTACTCGGCCCTCTGAAGCTTTCTTT. The entire variable domain, with the rest obtained from reference TRBV28 and TRBJ1-1, is as follows: DVKVTQSSRYLVKRTGEKVFLECVQDMDHENMFWYRQDPGLGLRLIYFSYDVKMKEKGDIPEGYSVSREKKERFSLILESASTNQTSMYLCASSLGLTRPSEAFFGQGTRLTVV.

The chain employs TRBV5-1 and TRBJ2-2; 7 bases line up with TRBD1. The CDR3 is 16 residues long. V was pared by 1 base and J by 0 bases, with 3 bases of the junction left unmatched. Germline V gene data show CDR1 as SGHRS and CDR2 as YFSETQ. The CDR3 region has the DNA TGCGCCAGCAGCTTGAGGGACAGCGCGAACACCGGGGAGCTGTTTTTT. Translation: CASSLRDSANTGELFF. The variable domain in full, completed from reference TRBV5-1 and TRBJ2-2, reads KAGVTQTPRYLIKTRGQQVTLSCSPISGHRSVSWYQQTPGQGLQFLFEYFSETQRNKGNFPGRFSGRQFSNSRSEMNVSTLELGDSALYLCASSLRDSANTGELFFGEGSRLTVL.

A few counts support this clonotype. The chain has TRBV6-6 and TRBJ2-2; D not resolved. The CDR3 has 16 residues. Germline loops: CDR1 MNHNY, CDR2 SVGAGI (reference sequence). V was cut by 5 bases and J by 1 base, with 14 bases left in between. The CDR3 protein is CASSKYLPQNTGELFF. DNA of the CDR3: TGTGCCAGCAGTAAATACCTACCCCAGAACACCGGGGAGCTGTTTTTT.

Comments on this clonotype: Given a much more abundant clone one base away, this may be a read error. This chain joins TRBV27 and TRBJ2-3; the D is unclear. This CDR3 contains 15 residues. Germline CDR1 MNHEY, CDR2 SMNVEV (reference sequence). V lost 4 bases, J lost 7 bases, and 18 bases lay in between. CDR3 loop: CASSSLPSGFYTQYF. The CDR3 bases are TGTGCCAGCAGTTCACTCCCGAGTGGGTTTTATACGCAGTATTTT.

This clonotype was found many times. The chain combines TRBV29-1 with TRBJ1-1; weak D call: TRBD1 (6 bases). Germline V lookup: CDR1 SQVTM, CDR2 ANQGSEA. V lost 4 bases and J lost 1, with 16 bases in between. The CDR3 is 15 residues long. The CDR3 loop reads CSVAGTGTTNTEAFF. In nucleotides, the CDR3 is TGCAGCGTTGCGGGGACCGGGACAACGAACACTGAAGCTTTCTTT.

This clonotype has more than one count but fewer than ten. The chain couples TRBV27 to TRBJ1-1; D gene unclear. The CDR3 is 16 residues long. CDR1 MNHEY and CDR2 SMNVEV come from the germline V gene (reference sequence). The V and J ends lost 1 base and 5 bases respectively, with 17 bases between them. The CDR3, as DNA: TGTGCCAGCAGTTTATTCCGGGGAGCATCGGGGACTGAAGCTTTCTTT. This translates into CASSLFRGASGTEAFF.

This clonotype was found a few times. This rearrangement joins TRBV7-9 to TRBJ1-2; TRBD1 is a possible D gene (5 bases). Trimming cost V 5 bases and J 14 bases, with 18 bases left between them. There are 12 residues in the CDR3. Germline CDR1 and CDR2: SEHNR and FQNEAQ (reference sequence). The CDR3 protein is CASSLGTSDGTF. In nucleotides, the CDR3 is TGTGCCAGCAGCCTCGGGACTTCGGATGGGACCTTC. The whole variable domain, filled in from reference TRBV7-9 and TRBJ1-2, reads DTGVSQNPRHKITKRGQNVTFRCDPISEHNRLYWYRQTLGQGPEFLTYFQNEAQLEKSRLLSDRFSAERPKGSFSTLEIQRTEQGDSAMYLCASSLGTSDGTFGSGTRLTVV.

The J gene is TRBJ1-5, the V gene TRBV9, with 7 bases identical to TRBD1. The V and J ends lost 3 bases and 0 bases, in that order; junction bases with no gene match: 9. CDR1 and CDR2 from the germline V gene are SGDLS and YYNGEE. There are 17 residues in the CDR3. The CDR3 coding sequence is TGTGCCAGCAGCGACACACCGGGACAGAGTAGCAATCAGCCCCAGCATTTT. Translation gives CASSDTPGQSSNQPQHF.

This clonotype has just a few counts. This chain uses TRBV29-1 with TRBJ2-1; 7 bases map to TRBD1. CDR1 is SQVTM, CDR2 ANQGSEA, per germline. CDR3 length: 13 amino acids. Unmatched junction bases numbered 11, after V lost 7 bases and J lost 8 bases. CDR3 loop: CSANPQGIDEQFF. The DNA for the CDR3 is TGCAGCGCGAATCCACAGGGGATCGATGAGCAGTTCTTC.

CDR3 loop: CASSGDNRELFF. CDR3 coding DNA: TGTGCCAGCAGTGGGGACAACCGGGAGCTGTTTTTT. The gene calls are TRBV2 and TRBJ2-2, with D perhaps TRBD1 (6 bases). V was pared by 4 bases and J by 9 bases, with 9 bases between. There are 12 residues in the CDR3. Germline CDR1 SNHLY, CDR2 FYNNEI.

In its sample, this clonotype was seen a few times. The chain recombines TRBV29-1 with TRBJ1-1, with D uncertain. V shed 4 bases and J shed 3 bases, with 12 bases lying between them. The CDR3 is made up of 13 amino acids. Germline V gives CDR1 SQVTM, CDR2 ANQGSEA. CDR3 residues: CSVGEGRDTEAFF. CDR3 in DNA: TGCAGCGTTGGTGAAGGGCGAGACACTGAAGCTTTCTTT.

The chain combines TRBV27 with TRBJ2-2, with TRBD2 matching over 7 bases. The germline V gene has CDR1 MNHEY and CDR2 SMNVEV (reference sequence). This CDR3 comprises 15 residues. J lost 3 bases, V lost 7 bases, and 8 bases had no gene match. The CDR3 bases are TGTGCCAGCACCCTGACTAGCTTAGACACCGGGGAGCTGTTTTTT. Translated, it gives CASTLTSLDTGELFF.

The CDR3 region has the DNA TGTGCCAGCGGTGAACAGGGGGCGCTTAAAAAGAATGGCTACACCTTC. Encoded protein: CASGEQGALKKNGYTF. This chain joins TRBV6-6 and TRBJ1-2; 9 nucleotides align to TRBD1. The V and J ends lost 8 bases and 6 bases, in that order; junction bases with no gene match: 16. The CDR3 sequence is 16 residues long. Germline loops: CDR1 MNHNY, CDR2 SVGAGI (reference sequence).

The chain employs TRBV12-5 and TRBJ2-1; D is unresolved. This CDR3 contains 12 residues. With 11 bases removed from V and 4 bases from J, the gap between germline ends came to 12 bases. Per the germline V gene, CDR1 is LGHNT and CDR2 is FRNRAP. CDR3 amino acids: CASAPEYNEQFF. In nucleotides, the CDR3 is TGTGCTTCGGCCCCGGAGTACAATGAGCAGTTCTTC.

This clonotype has at least ten counts. The V and J genes are TRBV27 and TRBJ2-1; maybe TRBD1 (5 bases). V shed 5 bases and J shed 3 bases, with 14 bases lying between them. Germline V gene data show CDR1 as MNHEY and CDR2 as SMNVEV (reference sequence). The CDR3 contains 15 residues. The CDR3 DNA reads as TGTGCCAGCAGTCCGACGACAGCCCGCTACAATGAGCAGTTCTTC. Its translation: CASSPTTARYNEQFF.

V is TRBV5-1 and J is TRBJ2-1; 8 positions match TRBD2. The CDR3 sequence is 16 residues long. CDR1 and CDR2 from the germline V gene are SGHRS and YFSETQ. J gave up 6 bases and V 0 bases, and 8 bases lay outside the gene matches. The CDR3 here is CASSLESQRGSNEQFF. The CDR3, as DNA: TGCGCCAGCAGCTTGGAGTCCCAGCGGGGGTCCAATGAGCAGTTCTTC.

This clonotype was detected a few times. The V call is TRBV29-1, the J call TRBJ1-2, with 8 bases identical to TRBD1. The CDR3 is 12 residues long. CDR1 and CDR2 from the germline V gene are SQVTM and ANQGSEA. V lost 6 bases and J lost 6; bases outside the gene matches: 6. The CDR3 bases are TGCAGCGTCCTGACAGGGGAGAATGGCTACACCTTC. It encodes CSVLTGENGYTF.

This clonotype was counted a few times. DNA for the CDR3: TGTGCCAGCAGTTCCCCCACGCGAGCTTTCTTT. It specifies CASSSPTRAFF. This chain joins TRBV6-7 and TRBJ1-1; D ambiguous. TRBV6-7 is labeled an ORF, and its function is uncertain. The CDR3 totals 11 residues. V dropped 4 bases and J dropped 10 bases, with 10 bases sitting between them.

This chain links TRBV12-2 with TRBJ2-1. TRBV12-2 is tagged as a pseudogene. The CDR3 spans 12 residues. The DNA for the CDR3 is TGTGCAAGTCGCCTGACTAGCATTGAGCAGTTCTTC. Translated: CASRLTSIEQFF.

V is TRBV15 and J is TRBJ2-2; tentatively, D is TRBD1 (6 bases). Germline CDR1 is LNHNV and CDR2 is YYDKDF (reference sequence). CDR3 length: 14 amino acids. Deletions cut 4 bases from V and 6 bases from J, with 12 bases between. CDR3 sequence (DNA): TGTGCCACCAGCAAAGACAGGTCGGCCGGGGAGCTGTTTTTT. Residues: CATSKDRSAGELFF. The full variable domain, with the rest looked up from reference TRBV15 and TRBJ2-2, is DAMVIQNPRYQVTQFGKPVTLSCSQTLNHNVMYWYQQKSSQAPKLLFHYYDKDFNNEADTPDNFQSRRPNTSFCFLDIRSPGLGDTAMYLCATSKDRSAGELFFGEGSRLTVL.

V is TRBV20-1 and J is TRBJ2-3, with TRBD2 matching 12 bases. Germline lookup yields CDR1 DFQATT and CDR2 SNEGSKA (reference sequence). The CDR3 is made up of 15 amino acids. V shed 2 bases, J shed 4 bases, and the junction held 4 bases outside the gene matches. The CDR3 DNA reads as TGCAGTGCTAGAAGGGCTAGCGGGGGGGCAGATACGCAGTATTTT. It yields the protein CSARRASGGADTQYF.